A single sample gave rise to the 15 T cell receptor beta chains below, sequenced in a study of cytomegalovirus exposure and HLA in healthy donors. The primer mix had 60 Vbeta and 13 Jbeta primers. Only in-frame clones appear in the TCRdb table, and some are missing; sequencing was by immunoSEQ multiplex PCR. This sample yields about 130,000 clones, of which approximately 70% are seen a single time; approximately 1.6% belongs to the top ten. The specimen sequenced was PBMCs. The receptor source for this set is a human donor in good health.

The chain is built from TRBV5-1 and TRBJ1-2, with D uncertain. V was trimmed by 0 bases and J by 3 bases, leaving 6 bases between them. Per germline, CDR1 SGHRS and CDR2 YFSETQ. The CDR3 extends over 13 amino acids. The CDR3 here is CASSLAVDYGYTF. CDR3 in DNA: TGCGCCAGCAGCTTGGCGGTGGACTATGGCTACACCTTC. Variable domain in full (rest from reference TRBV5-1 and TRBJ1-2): KAGVTQTPRYLIKTRGQQVTLSCSPISGHRSVSWYQQTPGQGLQFLFEYFSETQRNKGNFPGRFSGRQFSNSRSEMNVSTLELGDSALYLCASSLAVDYGYTFGSGTRLTVV.

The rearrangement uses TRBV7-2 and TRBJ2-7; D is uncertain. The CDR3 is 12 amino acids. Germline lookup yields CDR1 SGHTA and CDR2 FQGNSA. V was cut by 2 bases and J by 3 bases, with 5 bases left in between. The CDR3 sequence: CASSLPNYEQYF. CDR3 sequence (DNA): TGTGCCAGCAGCTTACCCAACTACGAGCAGTACTTC.

The CDR3 DNA reads TGTGCCAGCAGTGAAACTAGCGGGATTTACAATGAGCAGTTCTTC. It specifies CASSETSGIYNEQFF. The rearrangement links TRBV6-1 to TRBJ2-1, with 10 bases lining up with TRBD2. The V segment lost 2 bases and the J segment 4 bases; nucleotides outside the gene matches: 2. This CDR3 is 15 amino acids long. Looked up from germline, CDR1 is MNHNS and CDR2 is SASEGT.

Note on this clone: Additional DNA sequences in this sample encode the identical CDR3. CDR3 residues: CASSVASGSNEQFF. As DNA, the CDR3 is TGTGCCAGCAGCGTAGCTAGCGGGTCCAATGAGCAGTTCTTC. The chain uses TRBV9 and TRBJ2-1, with 8 nucleotides matching TRBD2. CDR1 and CDR2 (germline): SGDLS, YYNGEE. Trimming at V came to 0 bases and at J to 6 bases, leaving 2 bases not matched to a gene. The CDR3 runs to 14 residues. Supplemented by reference TRBV9 and TRBJ2-1, the full variable domain reads DSGVTQTPKHLITATGQRVTLRCSPRSGDLSVYWYQQSLDQGLQFLIQYYNGEERAKGNILERFSAQQFPDLHSELNLSSLELGDSALYFCASSVASGSNEQFFGPGTRLTVL.

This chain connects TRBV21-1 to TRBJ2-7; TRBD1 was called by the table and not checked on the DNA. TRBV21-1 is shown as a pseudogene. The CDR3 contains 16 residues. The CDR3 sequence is CASSNRLTGWRNEQYF. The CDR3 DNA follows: TGTGCCAGCAGCAATCGCCTGACAGGGTGGAGGAACGAGCAGTACTTC.

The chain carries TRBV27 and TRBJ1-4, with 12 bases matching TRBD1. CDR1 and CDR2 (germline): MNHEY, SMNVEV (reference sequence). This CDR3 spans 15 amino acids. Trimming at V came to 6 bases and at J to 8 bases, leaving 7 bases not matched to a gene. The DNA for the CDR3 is TGTGCCAGCAGGCCGCAGGGGACAGGGGGCGAAAAACTGTTTTTT. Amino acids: CASRPQGTGGEKLFF.

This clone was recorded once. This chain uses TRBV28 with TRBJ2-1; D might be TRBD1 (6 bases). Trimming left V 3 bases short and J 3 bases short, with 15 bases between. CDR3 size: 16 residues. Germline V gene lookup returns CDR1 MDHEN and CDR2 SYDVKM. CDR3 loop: CASSLRGFGDYNEQFF. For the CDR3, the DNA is TGTGCCAGCAGTTTGAGGGGGTTCGGGGACTACAATGAGCAGTTCTTC. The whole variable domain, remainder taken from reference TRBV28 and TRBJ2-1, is DVKVTQSSRYLVKRTGEKVFLECVQDMDHENMFWYRQDPGLGLRLIYFSYDVKMKEKGDIPEGYSVSREKKERFSLILESASTNQTSMYLCASSLRGFGDYNEQFFGPGTRLTVL.

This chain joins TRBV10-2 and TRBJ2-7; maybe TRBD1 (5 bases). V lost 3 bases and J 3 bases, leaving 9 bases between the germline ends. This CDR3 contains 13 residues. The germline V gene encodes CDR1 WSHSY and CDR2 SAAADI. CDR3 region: CASSEAQGYEQYF. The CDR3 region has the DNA TGCGCCAGCAGTGAAGCGCAGGGCTACGAGCAGTACTTC.

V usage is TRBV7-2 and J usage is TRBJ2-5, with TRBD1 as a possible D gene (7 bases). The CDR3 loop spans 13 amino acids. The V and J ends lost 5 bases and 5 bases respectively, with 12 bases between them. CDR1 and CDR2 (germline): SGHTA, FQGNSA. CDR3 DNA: TGTGCCAGCAGCACCCAGGGGGGTGAGACCCAGTACTTC. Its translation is CASSTQGGETQYF.

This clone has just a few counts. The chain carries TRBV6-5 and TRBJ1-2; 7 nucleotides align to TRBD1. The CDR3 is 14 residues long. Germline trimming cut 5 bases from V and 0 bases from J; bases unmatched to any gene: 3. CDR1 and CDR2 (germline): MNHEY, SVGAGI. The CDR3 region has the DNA TGTGCCAGCAGTAGGACAGGCTCTAACTATGGCTACACCTTC. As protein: CASSRTGSNYGYTF.

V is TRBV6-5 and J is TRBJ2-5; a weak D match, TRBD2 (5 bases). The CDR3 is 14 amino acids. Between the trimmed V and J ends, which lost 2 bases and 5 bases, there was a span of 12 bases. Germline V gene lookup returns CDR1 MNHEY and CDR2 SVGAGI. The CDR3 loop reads CASSYAGLWETQYF. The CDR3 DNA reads TGTGCCAGCAGTTACGCGGGTTTATGGGAGACCCAGTACTTC.

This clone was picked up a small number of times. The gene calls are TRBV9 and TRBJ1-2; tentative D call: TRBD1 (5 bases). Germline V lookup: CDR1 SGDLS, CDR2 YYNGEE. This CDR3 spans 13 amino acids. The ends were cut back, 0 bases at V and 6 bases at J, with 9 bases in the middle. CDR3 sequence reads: CASSVGSGDGYTF. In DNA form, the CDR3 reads TGTGCCAGCAGCGTAGGGTCGGGGGATGGCTACACCTTC.

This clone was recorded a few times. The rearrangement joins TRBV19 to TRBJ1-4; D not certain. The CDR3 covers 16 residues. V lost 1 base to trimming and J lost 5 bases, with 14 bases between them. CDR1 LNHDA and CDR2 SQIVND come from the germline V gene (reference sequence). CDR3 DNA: TGTGCCAGTAGTATAGGATTTTGGCGGAAGAATGAAAAACTGTTTTTT. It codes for CASSIGFWRKNEKLFF.

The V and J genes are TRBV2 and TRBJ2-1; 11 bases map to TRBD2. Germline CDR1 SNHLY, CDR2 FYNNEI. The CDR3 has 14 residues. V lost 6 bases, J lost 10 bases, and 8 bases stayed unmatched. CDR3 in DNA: TGTGCCAGCAGCGGGATAGCGGGAGGGAACGAGCAGTTCTTC. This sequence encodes CASSGIAGGNEQFF. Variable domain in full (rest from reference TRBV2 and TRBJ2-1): EPEVTQTPSHQVTQMGQEVILRCVPISNHLYFYWYRQILGQKVEFLVSFYNNEISEKSEIFDDQFSVERPDGSNFTLKIRSTKLEDSAMYFCASSGIAGGNEQFFGPGTRLTVL.

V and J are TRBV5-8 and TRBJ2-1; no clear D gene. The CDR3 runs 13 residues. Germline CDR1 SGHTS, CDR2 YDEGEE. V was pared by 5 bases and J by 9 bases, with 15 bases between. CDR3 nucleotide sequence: TGTGCCAGCAGGCGCCCTGGAGTAGGTGAGCAGTTCTTC. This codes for CASRRPGVGEQFF.